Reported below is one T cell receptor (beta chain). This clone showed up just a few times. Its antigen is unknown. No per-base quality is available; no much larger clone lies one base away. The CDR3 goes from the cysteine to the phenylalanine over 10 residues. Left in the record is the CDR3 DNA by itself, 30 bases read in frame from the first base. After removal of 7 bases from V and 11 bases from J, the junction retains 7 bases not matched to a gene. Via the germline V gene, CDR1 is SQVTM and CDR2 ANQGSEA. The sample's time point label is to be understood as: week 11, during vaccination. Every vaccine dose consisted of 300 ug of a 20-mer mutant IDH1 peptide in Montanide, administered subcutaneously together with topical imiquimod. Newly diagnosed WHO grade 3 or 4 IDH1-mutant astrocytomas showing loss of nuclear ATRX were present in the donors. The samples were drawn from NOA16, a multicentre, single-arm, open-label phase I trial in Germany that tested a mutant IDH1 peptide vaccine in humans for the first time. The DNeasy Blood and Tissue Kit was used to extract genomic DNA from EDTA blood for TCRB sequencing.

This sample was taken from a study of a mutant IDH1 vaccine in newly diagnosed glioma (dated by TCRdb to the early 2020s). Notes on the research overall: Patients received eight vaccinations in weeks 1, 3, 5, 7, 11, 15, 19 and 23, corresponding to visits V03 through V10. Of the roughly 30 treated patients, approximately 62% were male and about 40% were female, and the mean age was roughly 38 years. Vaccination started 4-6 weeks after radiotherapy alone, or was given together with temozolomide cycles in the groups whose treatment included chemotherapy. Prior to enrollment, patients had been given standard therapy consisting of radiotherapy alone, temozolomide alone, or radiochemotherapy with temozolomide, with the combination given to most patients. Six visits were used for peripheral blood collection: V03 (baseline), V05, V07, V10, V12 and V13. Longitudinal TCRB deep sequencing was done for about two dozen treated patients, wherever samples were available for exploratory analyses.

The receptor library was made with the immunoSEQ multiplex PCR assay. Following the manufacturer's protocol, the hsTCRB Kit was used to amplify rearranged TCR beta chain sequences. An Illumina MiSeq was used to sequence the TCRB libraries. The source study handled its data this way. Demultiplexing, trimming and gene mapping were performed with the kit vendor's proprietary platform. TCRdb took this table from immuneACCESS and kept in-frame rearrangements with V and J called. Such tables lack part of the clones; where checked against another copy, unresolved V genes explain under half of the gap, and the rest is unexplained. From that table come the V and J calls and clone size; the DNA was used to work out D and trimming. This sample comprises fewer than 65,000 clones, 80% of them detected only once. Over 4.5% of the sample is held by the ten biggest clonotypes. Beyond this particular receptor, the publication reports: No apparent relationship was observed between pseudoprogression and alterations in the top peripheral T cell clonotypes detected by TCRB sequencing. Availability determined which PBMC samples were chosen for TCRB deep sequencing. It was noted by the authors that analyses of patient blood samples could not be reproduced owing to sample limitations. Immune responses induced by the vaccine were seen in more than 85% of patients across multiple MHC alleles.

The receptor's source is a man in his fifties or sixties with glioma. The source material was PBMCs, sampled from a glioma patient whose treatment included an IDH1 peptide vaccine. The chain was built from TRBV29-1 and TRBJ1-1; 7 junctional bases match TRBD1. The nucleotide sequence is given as TGCAGCGCCGCCCAGGGGGACGCTTTCTTT. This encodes CSAAQGDAFF.